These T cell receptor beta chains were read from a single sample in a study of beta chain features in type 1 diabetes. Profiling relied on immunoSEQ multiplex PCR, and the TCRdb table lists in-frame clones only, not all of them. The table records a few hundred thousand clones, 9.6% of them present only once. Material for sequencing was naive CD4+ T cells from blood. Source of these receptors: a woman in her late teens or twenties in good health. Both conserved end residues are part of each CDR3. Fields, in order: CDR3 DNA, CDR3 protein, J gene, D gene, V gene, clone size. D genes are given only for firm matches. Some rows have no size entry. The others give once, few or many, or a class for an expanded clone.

CDR3nt: TGTGCCAGCAGCTCACAGGGTAGTGGGACTGAAGCTTTCTTT
CDR3aa: CASSSQGSGTEAFF
j_gene: TRBJ1-1
d_gene: -
v_gene: TRBV7-9
abundance: -

CDR3nt: TGTGCCAGCAGCCCCGCAACTAAGGGGCAGGTCAATGAAAAACTGTTTTTT
CDR3aa: CASSPATKGQVNEKLFF
j_gene: TRBJ1-4
d_gene: -
v_gene: TRBV4-2
abundance: -

CDR3nt: TGTGCCAGCAGCCTGGGCTGGGTGACGGAGACCCAGTACTTC
CDR3aa: CASSLGWVTETQYF
j_gene: TRBJ2-5
d_gene: -
v_gene: TRBV7-8
abundance: few

CDR3nt: TGTGCCAGCAGCTTGAGACAGGGGGCGAACACTGAAGCTTTCTTT
CDR3aa: CASSLRQGANTEAFF
j_gene: TRBJ1-1
d_gene: TRBD1
v_gene: TRBV5-4
abundance: few

CDR3nt: TGTGCCTGGAGTGTACTCGGGGGGTACGAGCAGTACTTC
CDR3aa: CAWSVLGGYEQYF
j_gene: TRBJ2-7
d_gene: TRBD2
v_gene: TRBV30
abundance: -

CDR3nt: TGCGCCAGCAGCCCACGGACAGGGTACGCCGATGAGCAGTTCTTC
CDR3aa: CASSPRTGYADEQFF
j_gene: TRBJ2-1
d_gene: TRBD1
v_gene: TRBV5-1
abundance: few

CDR3nt: TGTGCCAGCAGTGCCCTGACTAGCATCTTCTCCTACAATGAGCAGTTCTTC
CDR3aa: CASSALTSIFSYNEQFF
j_gene: TRBJ2-1
d_gene: TRBD2
v_gene: TRBV6-1
abundance: -

CDR3nt: TGCGCCAGCAGCTTGGATAAAGGGGGCGGCCAATACGAGCAGTACTTC
CDR3aa: CASSLDKGGGQYEQYF
j_gene: TRBJ2-7
d_gene: TRBD1
v_gene: TRBV5-1
abundance: few

CDR3nt: TGTGCCAGTGCCCTAGCGGGCATAGACAATGAGCAGTTCTTC
CDR3aa: CASALAGIDNEQFF
j_gene: TRBJ2-1
d_gene: TRBD2
v_gene: TRBV19
abundance: many

CDR3nt: TGTGCCAGCAGTTACTCGCGTCTAGCGGGGGAGCAGTTCTTC
CDR3aa: CASSYSRLAGEQFF
j_gene: TRBJ2-1
d_gene: TRBD2
v_gene: TRBV6-5
abundance: -

CDR3nt: TGTGCCACCAGGCAGACAGTTACTTCCTACAATGAGCAGTTCTTC
CDR3aa: CATRQTVTSYNEQFF
j_gene: TRBJ2-1
d_gene: -
v_gene: TRBV15
abundance: few

CDR3nt: TGCGCCAGCAGCTTCGAACAGGGGACTTCACCCCTCCACTTT
CDR3aa: CASSFEQGTSPLHF
j_gene: TRBJ1-6
d_gene: TRBD1
v_gene: TRBV5-1
abundance: -

CDR3nt: TGTGCCAGCAGTGCATTAGCGGGGGGCCAAGAGACCCAGTACTTC
CDR3aa: CASSALAGGQETQYF
j_gene: TRBJ2-5
d_gene: TRBD2
v_gene: TRBV27
abundance: few

CDR3nt: TGTGCCAGCAGCCCCGGGACGGGGGGCGTCGCTGAAGCTTTCTTT
CDR3aa: CASSPGTGGVAEAFF
j_gene: TRBJ1-1
d_gene: -
v_gene: TRBV11-2
abundance: few

CDR3nt: TGTGCCAGCTCACCAACGACTAGCGGGAGATTCAATGAGCAGTTCTTC
CDR3aa: CASSPTTSGRFNEQFF
j_gene: TRBJ2-1
d_gene: TRBD2
v_gene: TRBV18
abundance: -

CDR3nt: TGCGCCAGCAGCTTGGAACCGAGAGGGACTAGCGGGAGAACGCGAGAGACCCAGTACTTC
CDR3aa: CASSLEPRGTSGRTRETQYF
j_gene: TRBJ2-5
d_gene: TRBD2
v_gene: TRBV5-1
abundance: -

CDR3nt: TGCAGCGGCAGGGAATCACCGACCTACGAGCAGTACTTC
CDR3aa: CSGRESPTYEQYF
j_gene: TRBJ2-7
d_gene: -
v_gene: TRBV29-1
abundance: many

CDR3nt: TGCAGCGCCCCCCCCTCCGGAGAAGAGACCCAGTACTTC
CDR3aa: CSAPPSGEETQYF
j_gene: TRBJ2-5
d_gene: -
v_gene: TRBV29-1
abundance: -

CDR3nt: TGCGCCAGCAGCCAAGGACATCGGTATGGCTACACCTTC
CDR3aa: CASSQGHRYGYTF
j_gene: TRBJ1-2
d_gene: -
v_gene: TRBV4-1
abundance: many

CDR3nt: TGTGCCAGCTCACCTACTCCCGGACAGGGAGGGACTGAAGCTTTCTTT
CDR3aa: CASSPTPGQGGTEAFF
j_gene: TRBJ1-1
d_gene: TRBD1
v_gene: TRBV18
abundance: -

CDR3nt: TGTGCCAGTAGTGGAGGACAGGGCCCCTATGGCTACACCTTC
CDR3aa: CASSGGQGPYGYTF
j_gene: TRBJ1-2
d_gene: TRBD1
v_gene: TRBV19
abundance: -

CDR3nt: TGTGCCAGCAGTGAGATCCGGGGAACGAGCTCCTACAATGAGCAGTTCTTC
CDR3aa: CASSEIRGTSSYNEQFF
j_gene: TRBJ2-1
d_gene: -
v_gene: TRBV25-1
abundance: -

CDR3nt: TGTGCCAGCAGCTCCGGGACAACAGAAGAAAAACTGTTTTTT
CDR3aa: CASSSGTTEEKLFF
j_gene: TRBJ1-4
d_gene: -
v_gene: TRBV7-3
abundance: -

CDR3nt: TGTGCCAGCAGCTTGTGGGCGCCGTACCAAGAGACCCAGTACTTC
CDR3aa: CASSLWAPYQETQYF
j_gene: TRBJ2-5
d_gene: -
v_gene: TRBV5-6
abundance: few

CDR3nt: TGTGCCAGCAGCTTAGGGGGGGTAGAGACCCAGTACTTC
CDR3aa: CASSLGGVETQYF
j_gene: TRBJ2-5
d_gene: -
v_gene: TRBV7-2
abundance: few

CDR3nt: TGTGCCAGTAGTACAAAAAGGAGGGACCTCCTATGGACCGGGGAGCTGTTTTTT
CDR3aa: CASSTKRRDLLWTGELFF
j_gene: TRBJ2-2
d_gene: -
v_gene: TRBV19
abundance: -

CDR3nt: TGTGCCAGCAGTGAACGGGTAGCGGGGGGGCCAGATACGCAGTATTTT
CDR3aa: CASSERVAGGPDTQYF
j_gene: TRBJ2-3
d_gene: TRBD2
v_gene: TRBV6-1
abundance: -

CDR3nt: TGTGCCAGCAGTTCTACGACAGGGGGAGGAGATACGCAGTATTTT
CDR3aa: CASSSTTGGGDTQYF
j_gene: TRBJ2-3
d_gene: TRBD1
v_gene: TRBV27
abundance: -

CDR3nt: TGTGCCACCAGCGGAAGGACTAGCGGGAGAGGGAGCTCCTACAATGAGCAGTTCTTC
CDR3aa: CATSGRTSGRGSSYNEQFF
j_gene: TRBJ2-1
d_gene: TRBD2
v_gene: TRBV15
abundance: once

CDR3nt: TGTGCCAGCAGCCCACAGGGCGGCAATCAGCCCCAGCATTTT
CDR3aa: CASSPQGGNQPQHF
j_gene: TRBJ1-5
d_gene: -
v_gene: TRBV2
abundance: -

CDR3nt: TGTGCCAGCAGCGGGGAGGGCCTCTGGGAGACCCAGTACTTC
CDR3aa: CASSGEGLWETQYF
j_gene: TRBJ2-5
d_gene: TRBD2
v_gene: TRBV9
abundance: -

CDR3nt: TGTGCCAGCAGCTTAGTAGGAGGACAGGGCGATCAGCCCCAGCATTTT
CDR3aa: CASSLVGGQGDQPQHF
j_gene: TRBJ1-5
d_gene: TRBD1
v_gene: TRBV7-9
abundance: -

CDR3nt: TGTGCCAGCAGCGCCCCGCCAACCGGGACAGGCTATAGCAATCAGCCCCAGCATTTT
CDR3aa: CASSAPPTGTGYSNQPQHF
j_gene: TRBJ1-5
d_gene: TRBD1
v_gene: TRBV9
abundance: -

CDR3nt: TGTGCCAGCAGCCTGAAGGTGACAGTCCCGGAGACCCAGTACTTC
CDR3aa: CASSLKVTVPETQYF
j_gene: TRBJ2-5
d_gene: -
v_gene: TRBV5-4
abundance: few

CDR3nt: TGCGCCAGCAAGAGGGAGGCCGCGCAAGAGACCCAGTACTTC
CDR3aa: CASKREAAQETQYF
j_gene: TRBJ2-5
d_gene: -
v_gene: TRBV5-1
abundance: -

CDR3nt: TGTGCCAGCAGTTTACAGGCGTTTTATGGCTACACCTTC
CDR3aa: CASSLQAFYGYTF
j_gene: TRBJ1-2
d_gene: -
v_gene: TRBV28
abundance: few

CDR3nt: TGTGCCAGCTCATACTCGACAGGCTCCTACGAGCAGTACTTC
CDR3aa: CASSYSTGSYEQYF
j_gene: TRBJ2-7
d_gene: -
v_gene: TRBV18
abundance: few

CDR3nt: TGTGCCAGCAGCTACCTAACCGGACTAGGCGACAACAATGAGCAGTTCTTC
CDR3aa: CASSYLTGLGDNNEQFF
j_gene: TRBJ2-1
d_gene: TRBD2
v_gene: TRBV14
abundance: few

CDR3nt: TGTGCCAGTAGTATTCGGGGGGGAAATGAAAAACTGTTTTTT
CDR3aa: CASSIRGGNEKLFF
j_gene: TRBJ1-4
d_gene: -
v_gene: TRBV19
abundance: -

CDR3nt: TGTGCCAGCAGGCGGGGGAACTATGGCTACACCTTC
CDR3aa: CASRRGNYGYTF
j_gene: TRBJ1-2
d_gene: -
v_gene: TRBV2
abundance: -

CDR3nt: TGTGCCAGCAGCCCCCGGACAGGGCCCTACAATGAGCAGTTCTTC
CDR3aa: CASSPRTGPYNEQFF
j_gene: TRBJ2-1
d_gene: TRBD1
v_gene: TRBV11-2
abundance: few

CDR3nt: TGTGCCAGCAGCTTAACGGGGTCAGGGGGACGACCCCAGCATTTT
CDR3aa: CASSLTGSGGRPQHF
j_gene: TRBJ1-5
d_gene: TRBD1
v_gene: TRBV7-2
abundance: few

CDR3nt: TGCGCCAGCAGCTTGGACGGCAGGGCCAGTCCCAGCGAGCAGTACTTC
CDR3aa: CASSLDGRASPSEQYF
j_gene: TRBJ2-7
d_gene: -
v_gene: TRBV5-1
abundance: few

CDR3nt: TGTGCCAGCAGCTTTATCTATGGCTACACCTTC
CDR3aa: CASSFIYGYTF
j_gene: TRBJ1-2
d_gene: -
v_gene: TRBV7-2
abundance: many

CDR3nt: TGTGCCAGCAGCGTAAACAGGGGTCTCTACGAGCAGTACTTC
CDR3aa: CASSVNRGLYEQYF
j_gene: TRBJ2-7
d_gene: TRBD1
v_gene: TRBV11-2
abundance: -

CDR3nt: TGTGCCAGTCAACCGTCAGGGGTTTACTACGAGCAGTACTTC
CDR3aa: CASQPSGVYYEQYF
j_gene: TRBJ2-7
d_gene: -
v_gene: TRBV7-9
abundance: few